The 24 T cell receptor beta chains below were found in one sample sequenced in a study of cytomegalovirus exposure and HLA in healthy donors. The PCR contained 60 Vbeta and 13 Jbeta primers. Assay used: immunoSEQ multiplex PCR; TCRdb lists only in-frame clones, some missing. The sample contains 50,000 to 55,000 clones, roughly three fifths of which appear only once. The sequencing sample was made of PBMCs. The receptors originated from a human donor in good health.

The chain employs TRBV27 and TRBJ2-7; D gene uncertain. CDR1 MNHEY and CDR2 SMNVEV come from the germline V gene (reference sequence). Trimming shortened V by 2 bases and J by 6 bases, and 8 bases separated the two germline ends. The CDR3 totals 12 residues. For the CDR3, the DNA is TGTGCCAGCAGTTTAAACGGTCGCGAGCAGTACTTC. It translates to CASSLNGREQYF.

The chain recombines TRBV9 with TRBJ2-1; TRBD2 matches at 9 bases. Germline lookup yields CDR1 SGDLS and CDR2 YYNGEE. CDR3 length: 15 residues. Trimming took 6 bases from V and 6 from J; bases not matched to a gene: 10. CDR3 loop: CASNLAGGRGNEQFF. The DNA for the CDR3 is TGTGCCAGCAACCTGGCGGGGGGGAGGGGCAATGAGCAGTTCTTC.

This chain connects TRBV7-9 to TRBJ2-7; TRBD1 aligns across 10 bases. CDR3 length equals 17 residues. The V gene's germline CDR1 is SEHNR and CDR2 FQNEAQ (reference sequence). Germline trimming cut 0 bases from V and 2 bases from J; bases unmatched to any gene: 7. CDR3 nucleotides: TGTGCCAGCAGCTTAGCGATCGGACAGGGGGATCCCTACGAGCAGTACTTC. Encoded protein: CASSLAIGQGDPYEQYF. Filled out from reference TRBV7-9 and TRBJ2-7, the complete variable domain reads DTGVSQNPRHKITKRGQNVTFRCDPISEHNRLYWYRQTLGQGPEFLTYFQNEAQLEKSRLLSDRFSAERPKGSFSTLEIQRTEQGDSAMYLCASSLAIGQGDPYEQYFGPGTRLTVT.

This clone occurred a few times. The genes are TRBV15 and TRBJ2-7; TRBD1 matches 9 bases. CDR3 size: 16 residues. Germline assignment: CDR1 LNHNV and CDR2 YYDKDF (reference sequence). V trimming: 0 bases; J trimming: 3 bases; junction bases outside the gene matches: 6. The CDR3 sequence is CATSRDSGQGIYEQYF. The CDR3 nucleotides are TGTGCCACCAGCAGAGATTCAGGACAGGGGATCTACGAGCAGTACTTC.

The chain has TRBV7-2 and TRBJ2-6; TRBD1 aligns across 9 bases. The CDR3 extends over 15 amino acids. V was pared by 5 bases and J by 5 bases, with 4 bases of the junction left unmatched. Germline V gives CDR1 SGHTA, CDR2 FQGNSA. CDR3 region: CASSHRGRRANVLTF. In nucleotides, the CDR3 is TGTGCCAGCAGCCACAGGGGGCGGAGGGCCAACGTCCTGACTTTC.

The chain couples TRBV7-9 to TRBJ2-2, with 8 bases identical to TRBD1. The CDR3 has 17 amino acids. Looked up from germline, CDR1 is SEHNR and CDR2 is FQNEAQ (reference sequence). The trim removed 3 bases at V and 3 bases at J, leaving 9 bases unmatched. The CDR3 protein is CASSFPTQGVDTGELFF. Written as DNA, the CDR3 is TGTGCCAGCAGCTTCCCGACACAGGGGGTTGACACCGGGGAGCTGTTTTTT.

CDR3: CSAHDRTGELFF. The CDR3 DNA reads as TGCAGCGCTCATGACAGGACCGGGGAGCTGTTTTTT. The rearrangement joins TRBV29-1 to TRBJ2-2; D is possibly TRBD1 (6 bases). The V gene's germline CDR1 is SQVTM and CDR2 ANQGSEA. V shed 7 bases and J shed 5 bases, with 11 bases lying between them. This CDR3 is built from 12 residues.

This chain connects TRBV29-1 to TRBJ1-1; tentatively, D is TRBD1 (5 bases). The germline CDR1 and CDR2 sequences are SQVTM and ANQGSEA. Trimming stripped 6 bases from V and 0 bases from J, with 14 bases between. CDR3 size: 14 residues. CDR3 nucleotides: TGCAGCGTCCCGTCGGGGGGTATGAACACTGAAGCTTTCTTT. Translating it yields CSVPSGGMNTEAFF. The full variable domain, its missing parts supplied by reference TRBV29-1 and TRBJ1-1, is SAVISQKPSRDICQRGTSLTIQCQVDSQVTMMFWYRQQPGQSLTLIATANQGSEATYESGFVIDKFPISRPNLTFSTLTVSNMSPEDSSIYLCSVPSGGMNTEAFFGQGTRLTVV.

CDR3 protein: CASRSPGQPYNEQFF. Here the CDR3 DNA reads TGTGCCAGCAGGTCGCCCGGACAGCCCTACAATGAGCAGTTCTTC. The V call is TRBV6-6, the J call TRBJ2-1; D is perhaps TRBD1 (6 bases). CDR3 length equals 15 residues. Per the germline V gene, CDR1 is MNHNY and CDR2 is SVGAGI (reference sequence). V was shortened by 6 bases and J by 2 bases, with 14 bases between the two germline ends.

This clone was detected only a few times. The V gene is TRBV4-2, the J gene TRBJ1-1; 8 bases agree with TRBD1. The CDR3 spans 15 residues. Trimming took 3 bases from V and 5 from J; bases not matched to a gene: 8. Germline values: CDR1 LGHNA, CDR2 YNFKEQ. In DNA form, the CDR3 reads TGTGCCAGCAGCCACTTGACAGGGGAAGGGACTGAAGCTTTCTTT. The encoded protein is CASSHLTGEGTEAFF.

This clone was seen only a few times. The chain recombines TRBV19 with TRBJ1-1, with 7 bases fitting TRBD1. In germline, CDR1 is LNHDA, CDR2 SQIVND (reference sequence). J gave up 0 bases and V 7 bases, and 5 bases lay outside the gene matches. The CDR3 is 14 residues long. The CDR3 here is CASTWGTVNTEAFF. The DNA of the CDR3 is TGTGCCAGTACCTGGGGGACAGTGAACACTGAAGCTTTCTTT. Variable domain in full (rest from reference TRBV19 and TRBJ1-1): DGGITQSPKYLFRKEGQNVTLSCEQNLNHDAMYWYRQDPGQGLRLIYYSQIVNDFQKGDIAEGYSVSREKKESFPLTVTSAQKNPTAFYLCASTWGTVNTEAFFGQGTRLTVV.

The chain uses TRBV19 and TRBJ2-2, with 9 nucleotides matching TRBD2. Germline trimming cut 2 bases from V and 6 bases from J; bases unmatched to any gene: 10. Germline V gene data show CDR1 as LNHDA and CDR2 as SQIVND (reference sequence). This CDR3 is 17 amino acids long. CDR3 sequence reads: CASSIRRDASGAGELFF. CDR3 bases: TGTGCCAGTAGTATACGACGGGACGCTAGCGGGGCCGGGGAGCTGTTTTTT.

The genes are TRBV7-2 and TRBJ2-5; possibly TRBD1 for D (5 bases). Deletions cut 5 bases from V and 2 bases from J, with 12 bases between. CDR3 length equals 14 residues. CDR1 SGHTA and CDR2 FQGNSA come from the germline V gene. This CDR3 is CASSLGAQQETQYF. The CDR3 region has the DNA TGTGCCAGCAGCCTAGGGGCTCAGCAAGAGACCCAGTACTTC.

CDR3 DNA sequence: TGTGCCAGCAGCATGCCAGGGAACACTGAAGCTTTCTTT. It yields the protein CASSMPGNTEAFF. The gene calls are TRBV9 and TRBJ1-1; no clear D. Germline V gene lookup returns CDR1 SGDLS and CDR2 YYNGEE. Trimming removed 4 bases at V and 1 base at J, with 8 bases between. CDR3 length: 13 residues. Full variable domain (missing parts from reference TRBV9 and TRBJ1-1): DSGVTQTPKHLITATGQRVTLRCSPRSGDLSVYWYQQSLDQGLQFLIQYYNGEERAKGNILERFSAQQFPDLHSELNLSSLELGDSALYFCASSMPGNTEAFFGQGTRLTVV.

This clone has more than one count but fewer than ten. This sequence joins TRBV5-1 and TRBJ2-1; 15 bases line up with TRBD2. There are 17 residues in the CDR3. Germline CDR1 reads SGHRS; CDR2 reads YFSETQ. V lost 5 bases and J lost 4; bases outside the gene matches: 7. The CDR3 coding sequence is TGCGCCAGCAGTCAGGGACTAGCGGGGGGCGGGTACAATGAGCAGTTCTTC. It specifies CASSQGLAGGGYNEQFF. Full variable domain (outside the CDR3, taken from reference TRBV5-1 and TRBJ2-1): KAGVTQTPRYLIKTRGQQVTLSCSPISGHRSVSWYQQTPGQGLQFLFEYFSETQRNKGNFPGRFSGRQFSNSRSEMNVSTLELGDSALYLCASSQGLAGGGYNEQFFGPGTRLTVL.

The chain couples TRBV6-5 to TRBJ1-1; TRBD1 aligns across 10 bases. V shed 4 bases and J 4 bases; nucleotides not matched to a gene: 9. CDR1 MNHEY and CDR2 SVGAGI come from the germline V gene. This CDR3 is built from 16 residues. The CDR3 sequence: CASSSWDRGSFTEAFF. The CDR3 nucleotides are TGTGCCAGCAGTTCTTGGGACAGGGGATCGTTCACTGAAGCTTTCTTT.

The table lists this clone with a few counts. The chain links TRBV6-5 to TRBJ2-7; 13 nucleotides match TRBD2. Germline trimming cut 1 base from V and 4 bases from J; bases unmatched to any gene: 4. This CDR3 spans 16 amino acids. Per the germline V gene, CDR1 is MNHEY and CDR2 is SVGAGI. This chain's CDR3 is CASSYFGTSGAYEQYF. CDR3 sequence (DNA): TGTGCCAGCAGTTACTTCGGGACTAGCGGGGCGTACGAGCAGTACTTC.

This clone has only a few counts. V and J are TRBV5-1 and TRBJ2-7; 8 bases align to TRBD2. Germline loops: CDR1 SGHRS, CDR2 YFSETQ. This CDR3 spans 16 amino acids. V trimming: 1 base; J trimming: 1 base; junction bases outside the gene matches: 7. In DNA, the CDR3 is TGCGCCAGCAGCTTGCAAGCGGGGGTCGCATCCTACGAGCAGTACTTC. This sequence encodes CASSLQAGVASYEQYF.

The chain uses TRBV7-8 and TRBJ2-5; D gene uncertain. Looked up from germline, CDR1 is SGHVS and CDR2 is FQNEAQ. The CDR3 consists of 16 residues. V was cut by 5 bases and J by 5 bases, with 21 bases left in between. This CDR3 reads CASSQASLSSDETQYF. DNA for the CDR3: TGTGCCAGCAGCCAGGCCTCCCTGAGTTCTGACGAGACCCAGTACTTC.

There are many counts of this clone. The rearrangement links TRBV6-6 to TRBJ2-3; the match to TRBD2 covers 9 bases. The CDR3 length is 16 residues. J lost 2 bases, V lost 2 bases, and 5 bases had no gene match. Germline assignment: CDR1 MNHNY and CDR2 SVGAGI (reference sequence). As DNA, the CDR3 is TGTGCCAGCAGTTACGAGGTAGCGGGGGACACAGATACGCAGTATTTT. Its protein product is CASSYEVAGDTDTQYF.

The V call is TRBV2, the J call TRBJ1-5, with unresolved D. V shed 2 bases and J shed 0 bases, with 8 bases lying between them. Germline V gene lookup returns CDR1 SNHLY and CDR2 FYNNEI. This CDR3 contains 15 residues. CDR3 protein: CASSEQVHSNQPQHF. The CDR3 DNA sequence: TGTGCCAGCAGTGAACAGGTCCATAGCAATCAGCCCCAGCATTTT.

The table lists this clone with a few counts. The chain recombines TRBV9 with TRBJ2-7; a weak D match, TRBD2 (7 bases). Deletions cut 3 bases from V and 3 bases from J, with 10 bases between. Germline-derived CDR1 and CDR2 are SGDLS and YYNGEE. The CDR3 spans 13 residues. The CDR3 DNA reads TGTGCCAGCAGCGCGGGGGGCAACTACGAGCAGTACTTC. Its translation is CASSAGGNYEQYF. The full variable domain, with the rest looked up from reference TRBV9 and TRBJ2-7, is DSGVTQTPKHLITATGQRVTLRCSPRSGDLSVYWYQQSLDQGLQFLIQYYNGEERAKGNILERFSAQQFPDLHSELNLSSLELGDSALYFCASSAGGNYEQYFGPGTRLTVT.

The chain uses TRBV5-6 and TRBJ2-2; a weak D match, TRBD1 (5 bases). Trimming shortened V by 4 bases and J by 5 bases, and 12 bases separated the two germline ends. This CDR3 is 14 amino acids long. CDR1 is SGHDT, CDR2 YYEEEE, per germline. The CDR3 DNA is TGTGCCAGCAGCACCCTACAGGATACCGGGGAGCTGTTTTTT. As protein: CASSTLQDTGELFF.

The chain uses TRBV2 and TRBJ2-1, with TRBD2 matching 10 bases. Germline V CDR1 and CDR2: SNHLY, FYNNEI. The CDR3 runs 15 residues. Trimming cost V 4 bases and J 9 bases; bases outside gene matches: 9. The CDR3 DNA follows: TGTGCCAGCAGTGTAGTGAGCGGGGGGGTGGGTGAGCAGTTCTTC. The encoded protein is CASSVVSGGVGEQFF.